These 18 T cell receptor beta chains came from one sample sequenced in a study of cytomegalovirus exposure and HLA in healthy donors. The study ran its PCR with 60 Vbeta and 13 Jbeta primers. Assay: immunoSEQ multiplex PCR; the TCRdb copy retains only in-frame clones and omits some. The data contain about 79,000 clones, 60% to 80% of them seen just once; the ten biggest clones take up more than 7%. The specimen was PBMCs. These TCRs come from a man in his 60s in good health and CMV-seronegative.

The CDR3: CASSLAGSSGEGNEQFF. Written as DNA, the CDR3 is TGTGCCAGCAGCTTGGCCGGGTCTAGCGGGGAGGGGAATGAGCAGTTCTTC. The chain employs TRBV5-4 and TRBJ2-1, with 9 bases aligning to TRBD2. J lost 7 bases, V lost 0 bases, and 11 bases had no gene match. This CDR3 contains 17 residues. Germline V lookup: CDR1 SGHNT, CDR2 YYREEE (reference sequence). The variable domain in full, completed from reference TRBV5-4 and TRBJ2-1, reads ETGVTQSPTHLIKTRGQQVTLRCSSQSGHNTVSWYQQALGQGPQFIFQYYREEENGRGNFPPRFSGLQFPNYSSELNVNALELDDSALYLCASSLAGSSGEGNEQFFGPGTRLTVL.

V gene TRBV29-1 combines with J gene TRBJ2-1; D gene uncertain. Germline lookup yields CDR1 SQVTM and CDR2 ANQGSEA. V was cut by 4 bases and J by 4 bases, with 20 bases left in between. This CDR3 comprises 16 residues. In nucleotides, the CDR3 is TGCAGCGTTGTTTCCCACCAGTTTGCCCCGTACAATGAGCAGTTCTTC. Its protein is CSVVSHQFAPYNEQFF.

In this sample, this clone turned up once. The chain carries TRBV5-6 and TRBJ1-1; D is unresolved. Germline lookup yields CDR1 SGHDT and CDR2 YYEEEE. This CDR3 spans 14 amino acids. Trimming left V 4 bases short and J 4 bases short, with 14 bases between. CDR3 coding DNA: TGTGCCAGCAGCACGAGGGCGCTTGTCACTGAAGCTTTCTTT. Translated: CASSTRALVTEAFF. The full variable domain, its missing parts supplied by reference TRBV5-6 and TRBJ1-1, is DAGVTQSPTHLIKTRGQQVTLRCSPKSGHDTVSWYQQALGQGPQFIFQYYEEEERQRGNFPDRFSGHQFPNYSSELNVNALLLGDSALYLCASSTRALVTEAFFGQGTRLTVV.

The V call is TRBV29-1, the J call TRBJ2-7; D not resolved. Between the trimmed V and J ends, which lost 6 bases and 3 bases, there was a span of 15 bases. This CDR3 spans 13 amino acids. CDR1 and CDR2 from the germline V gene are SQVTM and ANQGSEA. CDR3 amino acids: CSVREPPGYEQYF. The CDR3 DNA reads TGCAGCGTCCGAGAGCCCCCGGGCTACGAGCAGTACTTC.

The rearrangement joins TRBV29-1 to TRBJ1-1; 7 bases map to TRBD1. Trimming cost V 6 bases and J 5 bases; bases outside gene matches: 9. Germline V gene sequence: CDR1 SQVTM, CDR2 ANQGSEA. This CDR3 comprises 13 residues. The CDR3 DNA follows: TGCAGCGTAGCCCCATCAGGGGGGACTGAAGCTTTCTTT. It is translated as CSVAPSGGTEAFF.

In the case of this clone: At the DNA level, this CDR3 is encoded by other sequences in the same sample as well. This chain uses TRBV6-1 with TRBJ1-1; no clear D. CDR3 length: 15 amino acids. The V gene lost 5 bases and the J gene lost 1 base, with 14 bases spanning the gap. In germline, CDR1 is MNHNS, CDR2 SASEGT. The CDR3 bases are TGTGCCAGCAGTAAGGAGGGTTTTCAGAACACTGAAGCTTTCTTT. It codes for CASSKEGFQNTEAFF.

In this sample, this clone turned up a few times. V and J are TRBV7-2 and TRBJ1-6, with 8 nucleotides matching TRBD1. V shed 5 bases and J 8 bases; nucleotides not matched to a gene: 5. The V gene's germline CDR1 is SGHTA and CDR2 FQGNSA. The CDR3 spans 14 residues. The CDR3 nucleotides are TGTGCCAGCAGCCTTGGACAGGGTGATTCACCCCTCCACTTT. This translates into CASSLGQGDSPLHF.

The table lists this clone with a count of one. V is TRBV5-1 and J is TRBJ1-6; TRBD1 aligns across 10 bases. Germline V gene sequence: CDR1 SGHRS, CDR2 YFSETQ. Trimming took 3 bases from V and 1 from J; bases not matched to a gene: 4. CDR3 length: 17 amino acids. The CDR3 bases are TGCGCCAGCAGCTCCCTGGGACAGGGGTCCTATAATTCACCCCTCCACTTT. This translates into CASSSLGQGSYNSPLHF.

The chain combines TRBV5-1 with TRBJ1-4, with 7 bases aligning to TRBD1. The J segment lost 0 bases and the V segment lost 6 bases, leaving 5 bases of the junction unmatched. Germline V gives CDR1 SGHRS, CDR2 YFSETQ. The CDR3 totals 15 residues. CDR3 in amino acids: CASTPQGATNEKLFF. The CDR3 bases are TGCGCCAGCACCCCGCAGGGGGCAACTAATGAAAAACTGTTTTTT.

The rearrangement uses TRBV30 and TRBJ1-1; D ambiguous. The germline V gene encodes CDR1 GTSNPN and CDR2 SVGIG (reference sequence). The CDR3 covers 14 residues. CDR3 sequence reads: CALGGLGGNTEAFF. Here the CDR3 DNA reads TGTGCACTCGGTGGGCTGGGTGGGAACACTGAAGCTTTCTTT.

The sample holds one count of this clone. The CDR3 spells CASSARDQPQHF. CDR3 DNA sequence: TGTGCCAGTAGTGCCAGGGATCAGCCCCAGCATTTT. The chain joins TRBV19 to TRBJ1-5, with a tentative D call TRBD1 (5 bases). The CDR3 has 12 residues. The germline V gene encodes CDR1 LNHDA and CDR2 SQIVND (reference sequence). V gave up 5 bases and J gave up 5 bases, with 7 bases separating them.

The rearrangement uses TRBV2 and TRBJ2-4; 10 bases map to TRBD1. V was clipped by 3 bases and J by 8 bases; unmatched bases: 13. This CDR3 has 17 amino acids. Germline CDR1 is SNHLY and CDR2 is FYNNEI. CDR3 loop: CASSDPPETGGLDIQYF. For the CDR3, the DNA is TGTGCCAGCAGTGATCCCCCGGAGACAGGGGGCCTGGACATTCAGTACTTC. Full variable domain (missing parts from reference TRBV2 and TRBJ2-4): EPEVTQTPSHQVTQMGQEVILRCVPISNHLYFYWYRQILGQKVEFLVSFYNNEISEKSEIFDDQFSVERPDGSNFTLKIRSTKLEDSAMYFCASSDPPETGGLDIQYFGAGTRLSVL.

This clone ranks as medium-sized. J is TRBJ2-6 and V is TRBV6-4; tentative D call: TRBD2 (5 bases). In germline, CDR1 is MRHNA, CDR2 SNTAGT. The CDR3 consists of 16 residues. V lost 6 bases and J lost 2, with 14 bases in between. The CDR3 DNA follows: TGTGCCAGCAGCCATGACCCGGGGACTGGGGCCAACGTCCTGACTTTC. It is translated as CASSHDPGTGANVLTF.

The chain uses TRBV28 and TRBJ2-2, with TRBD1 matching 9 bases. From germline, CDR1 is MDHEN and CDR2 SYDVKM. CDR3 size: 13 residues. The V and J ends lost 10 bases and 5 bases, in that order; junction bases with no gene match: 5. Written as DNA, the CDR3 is TGTGCCACCGTCGGGACAGGGACCGGGGAGCTGTTTTTT. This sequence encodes CATVGTGTGELFF.

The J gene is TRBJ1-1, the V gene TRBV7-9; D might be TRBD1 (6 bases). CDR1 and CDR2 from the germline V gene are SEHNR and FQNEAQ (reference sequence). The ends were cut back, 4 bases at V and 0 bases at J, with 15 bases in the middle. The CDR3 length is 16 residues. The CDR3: CASSSPRKGVNTEAFF. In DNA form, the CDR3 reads TGTGCCAGCAGCTCACCTAGAAAGGGGGTGAACACTGAAGCTTTCTTT.

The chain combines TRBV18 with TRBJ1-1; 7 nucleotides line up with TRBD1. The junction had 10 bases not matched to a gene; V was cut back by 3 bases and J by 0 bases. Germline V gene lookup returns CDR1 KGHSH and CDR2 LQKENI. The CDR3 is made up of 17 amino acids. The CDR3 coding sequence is TGTGCCAGCTCACCTCTACAGGGGTTTTCCTTGAACACTGAAGCTTTCTTT. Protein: CASSPLQGFSLNTEAFF.

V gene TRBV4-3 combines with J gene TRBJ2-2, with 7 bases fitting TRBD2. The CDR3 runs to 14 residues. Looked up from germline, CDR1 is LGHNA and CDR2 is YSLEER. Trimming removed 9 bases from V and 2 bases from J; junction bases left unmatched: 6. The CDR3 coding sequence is TGCGCCAGTGGGAGCGGGGTTAACACCGGGGAGCTGTTTTTT. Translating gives CASGSGVNTGELFF.

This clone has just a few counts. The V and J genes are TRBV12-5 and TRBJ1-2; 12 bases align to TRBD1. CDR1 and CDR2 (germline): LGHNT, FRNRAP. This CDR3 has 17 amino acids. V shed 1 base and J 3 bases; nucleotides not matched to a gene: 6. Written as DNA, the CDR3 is TGTGCTAGTGGTTTGGGTCGGGACAGGGGGCTTGACTATGGCTACACCTTC. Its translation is CASGLGRDRGLDYGYTF. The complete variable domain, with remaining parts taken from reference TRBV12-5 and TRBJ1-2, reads DARVTQTPRHKVTEMGQEVTMRCQPILGHNTVFWYRQTMMQGLELLAYFRNRAPLDDSGMPKDRFSAEMPDATLATLKIQPSEPRDSAVYFCASGLGRDRGLDYGYTFGSGTRLTVV.